The present T cell receptor (beta chain) was sequenced within a study of identical twins. General study points: Sequences that were out-of-frame, alpha and twin-shared displayed an excess of low generation probability.

Donors uniformly comprised healthy Caucasians. This clonotype has a handful of counts. Its cognate antigen is unknown. The ends lost 10 bases at V and 7 bases at J; junction bases unmatched: 9. The CDR3 runs 12 residues. Per germline, CDR1 ENHRY and CDR2 SYGVKD. Template switching supplied a universal primer site; unique molecular identifiers were carried on the cDNA. A single record per CDR3 protein comes from TCRdb applying MiXCR to the 5' RACE reads. The sample includes 450,000 or so distinct CDR3 sequences, approximately 15% of them seen just once. Another study also made use of these data, one on yellow fever vaccine responses in identical twins.

Material: CD4+ T cells sorted from blood. This sequence originates from a woman between 18 and 30 years old in good health. The V and J genes are TRBV10-3 and TRBJ2-7; 8 bases match TRBD1. CDR3 sequence (DNA): TGTGCCACCAGCCAGGGGGCGGGAGAGCAGTACTTC. Translated, it gives CATSQGAGEQYF.